This entry describes one T cell receptor beta chain. This sample was taken from a study of blood T cell repertoires in COVID-19. This CDR3 has 13 residues. Trimming cost V 3 bases and J 5 bases; bases outside gene matches: 2. CDR1 and CDR2 (germline): MDHEN, SYDVKM. Here immunoSEQ multiplex PCR was the method, and the copy in TCRdb shows in-frame clones only, minus some. This sample has about 390,000 clones, with approximately 87% found just once. The specimen sequenced was PBMCs or T cells enriched from blood (not recorded which). This sequence joins TRBV28 and TRBJ1-1; 8 positions match TRBD1. The source is a woman aged 45-65 years who had recovered from COVID-19. This chain's CDR3 is CASSFTGGTEAFF. CDR3 DNA sequence: TGTGCCAGCAGTTTCACAGGGGGAACTGAAGCTTTCTTT.